This T cell receptor (beta chain) derives from a study of regulatory T cells in long-lasting Graves disease. Trimming removed 5 bases from V and 0 bases from J; junction bases left unmatched: 12. Germline values: CDR1 MNHNS, CDR2 SASEGT. CDR3 length: 18 residues. Time point: newly diagnosed GD, antithyroid drugs for less than 3 months. The TCR library used RNA extracted from PBMCs. In this sample, this clonotype turned up a few times. iRepertoire HTBI primers and Arm-PCR of CDR3 regions built TCR beta libraries. A single record per CDR3 protein comes from TCRdb applying MiXCR to the multiplex PCR reads. The repertoire holds 530,000 or so distinct CDR3 sequences, with about 16% as singletons. These data also featured in a second study, about T cells in Graves' hyperthyroidism and ophthalmopathy. That report notes: Hyperthyroidism was newly diagnosed in patients aged 18 to 65 (duration under 2 months). Ophthalmopathy could be told apart from stable hyperthyroidism with a 13 V-J model.

This TCR was sampled from a man aged 18 to 30 with Graves disease. The rearrangement joins TRBV6-1 to TRBJ2-1; 8 positions match TRBD2. The material was peripheral blood mononuclear cells (PBMCs), obtained at new diagnosis, from a patient treated with antithyroid drugs. The CDR3 here is CASSPTGGGRSSYNEQFF. The CDR3, as DNA: TGTGCCAGCAGTCCAACGGGGGGGGGGAGGAGCTCCTACAATGAGCAGTTCTTC.